The clone carrying this T cell receptor (beta chain) has just one count. Sequenced by immunoSEQ multiplex PCR; TCRdb stores in-frame clones only, minus some. The data show approximately 200,000 clones, with approximately 84% seen just once and 1.9% held by the top ten. The data derive from a study of blood T cell repertoires in COVID-19. The CDR3 has 15 amino acids. The germline gives CDR1 KGHSH, CDR2 LQKENI. Trimming removed 4 bases from V and 0 bases from J, with 10 bases in between. The sequence came from a man aged 35 to 55 with active or convalescent COVID-19. The chain combines TRBV18 with TRBJ2-1, with D perhaps TRBD1 (5 bases). The material sequenced was peripheral blood. The CDR3 reads CASSHRTSSYNEQFF. The CDR3 coding sequence is TGTGCCAGCTCACACCGGACAAGCTCCTACAATGAGCAGTTCTTC.